A selection of T cell receptor beta chains follows, all from one sample in a study of blood T cell repertoires in COVID-19. The table came from immunoSEQ multiplex PCR; TCRdb's copy has only in-frame clones and leaves some out. The data contain about 210,000 clones, more than 85% of them singletons. Material for sequencing was peripheral blood. Receptors originate from a man aged 40-49 years with acute or convalescent COVID-19. CDR3s include the opening cysteine and the closing phenylalanine or tryptophan.

V gene,J gene,CDR3 protein
TRBV5-1,TRBJ2-7,CASSFPGSYEQYF
TRBV19,TRBJ1-1,CASSKASTGNTEAFF
TRBV10-2,TRBJ2-7,CASNAVEQYF
TRBV5-1,TRBJ1-1,CASSQGAGNTEAFF
TRBV7-9,TRBJ2-2,CASSLVPLRLALGTGELFF
TRBV6-4,TRBJ2-2,CASSVSGTGFIGELFF
TRBV27,TRBJ2-1,CASSPQDLPYNEQFF
TRBV30,TRBJ2-7,CAWAGLAGGPSYEQYF
TRBV19,TRBJ2-7,CASSIRGTAQTYEQYF
TRBV28,TRBJ2-1,CASTTSRPYNEQFF
TRBV7-6,TRBJ2-1,CASSLVGGGAHNEQFF
TRBV3-1/TRBV3-2,TRBJ2-5,CASNKRGLQETQYF
TRBV7-9,TRBJ1-1,CATQEGAAFF
TRBV6-5,TRBJ2-7,CASSSGTGVSYEQYF
TRBV7-2,TRBJ1-4,CASSPRQGAEKLFF
TRBV7-9,TRBJ2-1,CASSFSGRGNEQFF
TRBV2,TRBJ1-5,CASRATGSLGGNQPQHF
TRBV27,TRBJ2-1,CASSTAGTSIYNEQFF
TRBV6-5,TRBJ2-5,CASSYSGWETQYF
TRBV19,TRBJ2-2,CASSLGAGGYQTGELFF
TRBV2,TRBJ2-3,CASSARTSGTDTQYF
TRBV18,TRBJ1-2,CASSPVLNRQGYTF
TRBV7-9,TRBJ2-3,CASSYRQGSLTDTQYF
TRBV29-1,TRBJ2-3,CSVERTGDRTDTQYF
TRBV5-6,TRBJ1-2,CASSLGRQGWSHGYTF
TRBV10-3,TRBJ1-4,CAISEGQANEKLFF
TRBV27,TRBJ2-1,CASSFERGSNEQFF
TRBV4-1,TRBJ2-7,CASSQEWGTGGWYEQYF
TRBV5-8,TRBJ2-5,CASTIRWAPQETQYF
TRBV29-1,TRBJ1-1,CSVDKGVDTEAFF
TRBV3-1/TRBV3-2,TRBJ2-3,CASSARGAGDTQYF
TRBV6-5,TRBJ2-7,CGLGMVSEQYF
TRBV27,TRBJ1-5,CATGTADQPQHF
TRBV5-1,TRBJ1-5,CASSLGPGVGNQPQHF
TRBV7-2,TRBJ2-2,CASSLFGGNTGELFF
TRBV3-1/TRBV3-2,TRBJ2-2,CASSQGLAGRQSGELFF
TRBV14,TRBJ2-3,CASSQWSGSGTDTQYF
TRBV2,TRBJ1-5,CASSPQGASGNQPQHF
TRBV6-5,TRBJ1-5,CASSYSTGWPQHF
TRBV28,TRBJ2-5,CASSLSVETQYF
TRBV6-5,TRBJ2-5,CASKRSGGNQETQYF
TRBV27,TRBJ2-7,CASSRTGYSYEQYF
TRBV6-5,TRBJ1-2,CASSYSLKQSAYGYTF
TRBV6-6,TRBJ1-1,CASSYGQMNTEAFF
TRBV3-1/TRBV3-2,TRBJ2-3,CASSPLGEAQYF
TRBV3-1/TRBV3-2,TRBJ2-2,CASSSTSGDNTGELFF
TRBV18,TRBJ1-2,CASSSTALFGYTF
TRBV10-2,TRBJ2-3,CASRVFGREGTDTQYF
TRBV18,TRBJ2-1,CASSFTVTSGHNEQFF
TRBV6-5,TRBJ1-4,CASSPPGAGEEKLFF